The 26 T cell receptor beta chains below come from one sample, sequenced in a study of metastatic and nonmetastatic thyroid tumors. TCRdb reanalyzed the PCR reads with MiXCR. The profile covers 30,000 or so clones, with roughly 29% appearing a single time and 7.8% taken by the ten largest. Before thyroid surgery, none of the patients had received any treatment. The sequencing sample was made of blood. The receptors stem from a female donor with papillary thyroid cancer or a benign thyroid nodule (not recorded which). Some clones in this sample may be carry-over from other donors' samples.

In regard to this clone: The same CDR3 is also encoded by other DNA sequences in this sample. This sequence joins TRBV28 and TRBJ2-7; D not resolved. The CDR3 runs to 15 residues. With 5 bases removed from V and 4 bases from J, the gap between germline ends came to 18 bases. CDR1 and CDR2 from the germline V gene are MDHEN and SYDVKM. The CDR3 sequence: CASSPPPPGPYEQYF. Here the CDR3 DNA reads TGTGCCAGCAGTCCCCCGCCACCAGGACCTTACGAGCAGTACTTC.

The CDR3 nucleotides are TGTGCCAGCAGTTTCCAGGTGTCATCCTCCCCCGTGAACACTGAAGCTTTCTTT. Protein sequence: CASSFQVSSSPVNTEAFF. This chain uses TRBV28 with TRBJ1-1, with D hard to call. The CDR3 is 18 residues long. The ends were cut back, 3 bases at V and 0 bases at J, with 20 bases in the middle. Germline loops: CDR1 MDHEN, CDR2 SYDVKM.

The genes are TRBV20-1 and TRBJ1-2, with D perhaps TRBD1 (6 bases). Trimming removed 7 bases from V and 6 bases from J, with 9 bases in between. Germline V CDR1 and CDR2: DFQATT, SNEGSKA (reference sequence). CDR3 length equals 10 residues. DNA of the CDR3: TGCAGTGTGAGGGGGGATGGCTACACCTTC. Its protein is CSVRGDGYTF.

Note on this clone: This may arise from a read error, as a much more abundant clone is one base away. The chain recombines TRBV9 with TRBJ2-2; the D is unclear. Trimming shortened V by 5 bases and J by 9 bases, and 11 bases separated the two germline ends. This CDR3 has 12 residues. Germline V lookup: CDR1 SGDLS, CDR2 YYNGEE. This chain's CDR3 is CASRVAGWELFF. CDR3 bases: TGTGCCAGCAGGGTCGCCGGGTGGGAGCTGTTTTTT. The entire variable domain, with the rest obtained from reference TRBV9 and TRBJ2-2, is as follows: DSGVTQTPKHLITATGQRVTLRCSPRSGDLSVYWYQQSLDQGLQFLIQYYNGEERAKGNILERFSAQQFPDLHSELNLSSLELGDSALYFCASRVAGWELFFGEGSRLTVL.

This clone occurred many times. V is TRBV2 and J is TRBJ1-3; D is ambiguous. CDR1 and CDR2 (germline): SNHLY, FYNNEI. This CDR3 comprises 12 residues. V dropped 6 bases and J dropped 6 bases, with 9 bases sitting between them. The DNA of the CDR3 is TGTGCCAGCAGGGGAATTCCAAACACCATATATTTT. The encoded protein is CASRGIPNTIYF.

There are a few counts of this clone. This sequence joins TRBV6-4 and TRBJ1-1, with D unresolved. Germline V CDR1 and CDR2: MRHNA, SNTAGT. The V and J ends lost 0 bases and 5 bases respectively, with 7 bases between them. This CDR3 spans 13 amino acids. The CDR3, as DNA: TGTGCCAGCAGTGACTCTTTGTGGACTGAAGCTTTCTTT. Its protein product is CASSDSLWTEAFF.

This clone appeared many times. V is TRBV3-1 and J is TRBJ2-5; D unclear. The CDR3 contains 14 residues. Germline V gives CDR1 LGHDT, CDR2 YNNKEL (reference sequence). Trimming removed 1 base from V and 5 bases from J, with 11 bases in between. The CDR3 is CASSQALRAETQYF. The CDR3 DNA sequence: TGTGCCAGCAGCCAAGCACTCCGAGCGGAGACCCAGTACTTC.

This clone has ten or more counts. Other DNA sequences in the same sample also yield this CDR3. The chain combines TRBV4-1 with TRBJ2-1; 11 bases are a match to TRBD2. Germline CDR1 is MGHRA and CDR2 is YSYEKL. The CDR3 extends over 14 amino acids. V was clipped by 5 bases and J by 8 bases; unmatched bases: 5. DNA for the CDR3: TGCGCCAGCAGCTATACTAGCGGGAGTGATGAGCAGTTCTTC. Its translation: CASSYTSGSDEQFF.

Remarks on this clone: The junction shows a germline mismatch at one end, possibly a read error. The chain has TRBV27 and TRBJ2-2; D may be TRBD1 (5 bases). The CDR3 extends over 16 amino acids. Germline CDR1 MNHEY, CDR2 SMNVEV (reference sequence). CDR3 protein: CANSLRRQWLTGELFF. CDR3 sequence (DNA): TGTGCCAACAGTTTACGGAGACAGTGGCTCACCGGGGAGCTGTTTTTT.

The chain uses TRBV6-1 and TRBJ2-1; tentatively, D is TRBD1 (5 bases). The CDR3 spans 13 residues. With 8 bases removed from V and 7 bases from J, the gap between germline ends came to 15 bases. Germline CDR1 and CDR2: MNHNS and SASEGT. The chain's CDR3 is CASGASPENEQFF. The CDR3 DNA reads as TGTGCCAGCGGGGCTTCCCCCGAAAATGAGCAGTTCTTC.

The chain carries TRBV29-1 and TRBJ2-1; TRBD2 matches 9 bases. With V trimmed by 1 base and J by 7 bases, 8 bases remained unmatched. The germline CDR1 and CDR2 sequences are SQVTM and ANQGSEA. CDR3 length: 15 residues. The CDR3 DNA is TGCAGCGTTGAAGGCCTAGCGGGATTGGATAATGAGCAGTTCTTC. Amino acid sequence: CSVEGLAGLDNEQFF.

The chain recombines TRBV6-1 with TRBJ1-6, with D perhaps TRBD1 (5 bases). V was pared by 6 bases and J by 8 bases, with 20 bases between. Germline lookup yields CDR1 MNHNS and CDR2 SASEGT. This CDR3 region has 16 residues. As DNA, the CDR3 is TGTGCCAGCAGCCAGGGCCAGGGACTATCCGATTCACCCCTCCACTTT. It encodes CASSQGQGLSDSPLHF.

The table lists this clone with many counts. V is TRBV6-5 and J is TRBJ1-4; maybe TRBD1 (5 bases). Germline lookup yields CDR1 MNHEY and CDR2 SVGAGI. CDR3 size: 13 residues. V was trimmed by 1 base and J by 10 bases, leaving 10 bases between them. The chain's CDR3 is CASSYLGVGKLFF. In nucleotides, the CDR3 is TGTGCCAGCAGTTACTTGGGGGTGGGAAAACTGTTTTTT.

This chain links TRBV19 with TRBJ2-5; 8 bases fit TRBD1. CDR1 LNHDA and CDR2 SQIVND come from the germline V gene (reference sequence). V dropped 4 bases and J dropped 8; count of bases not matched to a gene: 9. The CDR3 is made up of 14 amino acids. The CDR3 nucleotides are TGTGCCAGTAGTAGCCTGGACAGGGCGGATACCCAGTACTTC. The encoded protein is CASSSLDRADTQYF.

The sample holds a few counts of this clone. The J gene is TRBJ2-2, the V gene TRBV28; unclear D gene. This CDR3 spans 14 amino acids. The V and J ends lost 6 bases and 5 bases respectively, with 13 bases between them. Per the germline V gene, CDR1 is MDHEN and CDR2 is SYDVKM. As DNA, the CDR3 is TGTGCCAGCAGCCAGAATGAAGAGACCGGGGAGCTGTTTTTT. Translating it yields CASSQNEETGELFF.

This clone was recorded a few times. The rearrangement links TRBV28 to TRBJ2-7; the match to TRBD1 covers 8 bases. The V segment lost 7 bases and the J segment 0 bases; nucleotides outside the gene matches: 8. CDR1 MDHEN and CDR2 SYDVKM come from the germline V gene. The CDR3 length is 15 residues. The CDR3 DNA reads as TGTGCCAGCACCCTGGGACAGGCCATCTCCTACGAGCAGTACTTC. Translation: CASTLGQAISYEQYF.

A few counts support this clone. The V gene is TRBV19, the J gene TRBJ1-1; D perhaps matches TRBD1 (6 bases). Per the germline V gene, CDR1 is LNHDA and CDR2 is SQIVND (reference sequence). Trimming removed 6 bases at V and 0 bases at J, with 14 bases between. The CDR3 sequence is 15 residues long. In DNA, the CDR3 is TGTGCCAGTAGCACCCCGACAGGCATGAACACTGAAGCTTTCTTT. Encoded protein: CASSTPTGMNTEAFF.

The CDR3: CASSLVDGDTEAFF. In nucleotides, the CDR3 is TGTGCCAGCAGTTTAGTTGACGGCGACACTGAAGCTTTCTTT. The rearrangement joins TRBV27 to TRBJ1-1, with D uncertain. V was clipped by 2 bases and J by 3 bases, with 10 bases between them. From germline, CDR1 is MNHEY and CDR2 SMNVEV (reference sequence). This CDR3 spans 14 amino acids.

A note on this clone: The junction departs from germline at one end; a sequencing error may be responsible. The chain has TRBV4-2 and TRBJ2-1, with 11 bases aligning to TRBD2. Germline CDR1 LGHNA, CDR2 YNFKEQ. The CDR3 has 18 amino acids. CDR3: CASIQDCDIAGGRNEQFF. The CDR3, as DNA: TGTGCCAGCATCCAAGATTGTGATATAGCGGGGGGGAGGAATGAGCAGTTCTTC.

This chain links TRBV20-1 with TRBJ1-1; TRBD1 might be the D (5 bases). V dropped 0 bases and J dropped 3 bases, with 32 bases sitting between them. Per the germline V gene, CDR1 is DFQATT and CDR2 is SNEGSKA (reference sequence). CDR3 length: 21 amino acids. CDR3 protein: CSARDTGYEPYFGIGDTEAFF. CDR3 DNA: TGCAGTGCTAGAGATACGGGCTACGAGCCCTACTTCGGGATAGGGGACACTGAAGCTTTCTTT.

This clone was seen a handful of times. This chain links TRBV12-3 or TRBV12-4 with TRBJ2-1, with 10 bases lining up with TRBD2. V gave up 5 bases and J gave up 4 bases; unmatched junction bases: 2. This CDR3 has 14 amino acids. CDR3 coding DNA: TGTGCCAGCAGTACGGGACTAGCGTACAATGAGCAGTTCTTC. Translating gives CASSTGLAYNEQFF.

The CDR3 nucleotides read TGTGCCAGCAGCCCAGGCCGATTAACCCAGTACTTC. This sequence encodes CASSPGRLTQYF. V gene TRBV6-5 combines with J gene TRBJ2-5; D not certain. Germline V gene data show CDR1 as MNHEY and CDR2 as SVGAGI. Trimming cost V 6 bases and J 8 bases, with 13 bases left between them. The CDR3 loop spans 12 amino acids.

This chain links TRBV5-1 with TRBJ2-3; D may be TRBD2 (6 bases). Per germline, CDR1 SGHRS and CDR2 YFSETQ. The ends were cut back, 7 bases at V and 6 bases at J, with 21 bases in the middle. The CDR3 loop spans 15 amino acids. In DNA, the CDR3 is TGCGCCAGCCATCCTCTGGGACTGCGGTCGGATACGCAGTATTTT. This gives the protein CASHPLGLRSDTQYF. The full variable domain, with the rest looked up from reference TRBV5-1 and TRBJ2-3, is KAGVTQTPRYLIKTRGQQVTLSCSPISGHRSVSWYQQTPGQGLQFLFEYFSETQRNKGNFPGRFSGRQFSNSRSEMNVSTLELGDSALYLCASHPLGLRSDTQYFGPGTRLTVL.

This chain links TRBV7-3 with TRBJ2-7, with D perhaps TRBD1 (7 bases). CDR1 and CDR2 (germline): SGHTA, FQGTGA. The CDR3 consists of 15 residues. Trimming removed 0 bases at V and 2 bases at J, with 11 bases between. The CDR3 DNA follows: TGTGCCAGCAGCTTAACGGGGGGACAGACCTACGAGCAGTACTTC. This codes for CASSLTGGQTYEQYF.

CDR3 bases: TGTGCCAGCAGCACCGTGACAGGGGGCCTCGATCAGTACTTC. Translating it yields CASSTVTGGLDQYF. The chain uses TRBV27 and TRBJ2-7, with 10 bases lining up with TRBD1. With 6 bases clipped from V and 10 bases from J, the junction kept 12 bases outside the gene matches. Germline V gene data show CDR1 as MNHEY and CDR2 as SMNVEV (reference sequence). The CDR3 extends over 14 amino acids.

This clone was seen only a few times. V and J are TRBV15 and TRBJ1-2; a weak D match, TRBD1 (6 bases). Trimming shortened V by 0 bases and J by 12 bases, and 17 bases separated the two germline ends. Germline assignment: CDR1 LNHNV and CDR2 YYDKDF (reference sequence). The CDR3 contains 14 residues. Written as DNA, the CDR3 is TGTGCCACCAGCAGAGAGAGGGGGGACTATGTCCACACCTTC. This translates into CATSRERGDYVHTF.